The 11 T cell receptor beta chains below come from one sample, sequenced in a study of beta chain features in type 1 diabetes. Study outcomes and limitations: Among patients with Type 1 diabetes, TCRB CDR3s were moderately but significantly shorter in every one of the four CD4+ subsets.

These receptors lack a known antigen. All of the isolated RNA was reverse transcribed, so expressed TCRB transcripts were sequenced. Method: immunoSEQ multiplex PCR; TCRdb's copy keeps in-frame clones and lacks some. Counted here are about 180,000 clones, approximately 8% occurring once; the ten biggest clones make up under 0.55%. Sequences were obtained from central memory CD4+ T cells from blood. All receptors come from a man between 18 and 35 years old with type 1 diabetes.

For the CDR3, the DNA is TGTGCCTGGAATCTCCGGACTGCTAATGAAAAACTGTTTTTT. As protein: CAWNLRTANEKLFF. J is TRBJ1-4 and V is TRBV30; D gene uncertain. There are 14 residues in the CDR3. Germline V gene data show CDR1 as GTSNPN and CDR2 as SVGIG (reference sequence). V dropped 4 bases and J dropped 3 bases, with 12 bases sitting between them.

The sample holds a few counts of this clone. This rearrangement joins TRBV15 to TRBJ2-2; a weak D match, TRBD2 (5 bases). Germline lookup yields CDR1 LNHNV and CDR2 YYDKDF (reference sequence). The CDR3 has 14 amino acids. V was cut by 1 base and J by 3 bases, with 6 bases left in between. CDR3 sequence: CATSRAGYTGELFF. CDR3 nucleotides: TGTGCCACCAGCAGAGCGGGGTACACCGGGGAGCTGTTTTTT.

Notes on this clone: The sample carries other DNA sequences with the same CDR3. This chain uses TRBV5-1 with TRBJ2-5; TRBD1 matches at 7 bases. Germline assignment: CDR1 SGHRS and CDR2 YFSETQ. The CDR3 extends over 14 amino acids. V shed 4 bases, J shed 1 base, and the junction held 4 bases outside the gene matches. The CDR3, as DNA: TGCGCCAGCAGCGTAGGGGACAGCCAAGAGACCCAGTACTTC. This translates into CASSVGDSQETQYF. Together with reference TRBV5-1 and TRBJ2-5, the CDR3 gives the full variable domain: KAGVTQTPRYLIKTRGQQVTLSCSPISGHRSVSWYQQTPGQGLQFLFEYFSETQRNKGNFPGRFSGRQFSNSRSEMNVSTLELGDSALYLCASSVGDSQETQYFGPGTRLLVL.

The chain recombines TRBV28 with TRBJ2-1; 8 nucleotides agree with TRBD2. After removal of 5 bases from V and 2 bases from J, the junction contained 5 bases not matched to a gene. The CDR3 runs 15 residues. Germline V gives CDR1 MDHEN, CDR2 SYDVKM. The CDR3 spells CASSTIGGAYNEQFF. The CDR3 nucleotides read TGTGCCAGCAGTACAATCGGGGGGGCCTACAATGAGCAGTTCTTC.

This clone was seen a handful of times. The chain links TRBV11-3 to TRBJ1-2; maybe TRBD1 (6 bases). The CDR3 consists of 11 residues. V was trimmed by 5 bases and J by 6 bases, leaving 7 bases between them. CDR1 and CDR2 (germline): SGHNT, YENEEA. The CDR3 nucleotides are TGTGCCAGCAGCAAGGGGGATGGCTACACCTTC. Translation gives CASSKGDGYTF.

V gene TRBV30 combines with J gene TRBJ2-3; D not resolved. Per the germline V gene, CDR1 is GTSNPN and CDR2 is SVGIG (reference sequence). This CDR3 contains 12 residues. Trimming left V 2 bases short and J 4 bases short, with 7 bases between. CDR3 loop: CAWSRYSDTQYF. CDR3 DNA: TGTGCCTGGAGTCGGTATTCAGATACGCAGTATTTT.

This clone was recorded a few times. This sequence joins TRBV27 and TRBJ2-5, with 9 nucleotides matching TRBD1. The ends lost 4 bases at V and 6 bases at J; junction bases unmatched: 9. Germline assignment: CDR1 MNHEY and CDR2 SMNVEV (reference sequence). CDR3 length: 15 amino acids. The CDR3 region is CASSSNYRGLKTQYF. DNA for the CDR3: TGTGCCAGCAGTTCTAATTACAGGGGGCTGAAGACCCAGTACTTC.

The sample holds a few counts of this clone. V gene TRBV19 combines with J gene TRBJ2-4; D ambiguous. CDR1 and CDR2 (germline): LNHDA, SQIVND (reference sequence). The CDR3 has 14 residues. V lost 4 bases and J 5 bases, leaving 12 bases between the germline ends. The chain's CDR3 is CASSSGSGENIQYF. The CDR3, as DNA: TGTGCCAGTAGTAGTGGCAGTGGAGAAAACATTCAGTACTTC.

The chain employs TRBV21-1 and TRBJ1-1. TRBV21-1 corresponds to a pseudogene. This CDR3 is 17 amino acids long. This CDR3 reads CASSKGGGRRGNTEAFF. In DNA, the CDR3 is TGTGCCAGCAGCAAAGGTGGCGGGCGCCGCGGGAACACTGAAGCTTTCTTT.

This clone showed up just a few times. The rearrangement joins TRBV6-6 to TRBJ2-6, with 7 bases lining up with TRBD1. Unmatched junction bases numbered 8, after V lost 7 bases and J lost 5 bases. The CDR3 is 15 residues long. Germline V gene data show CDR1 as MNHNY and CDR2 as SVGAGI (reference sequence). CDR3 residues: CASNAVGQRANVLTF. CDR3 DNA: TGTGCCAGCAACGCCGTGGGACAGAGGGCCAACGTCCTGACTTTC.

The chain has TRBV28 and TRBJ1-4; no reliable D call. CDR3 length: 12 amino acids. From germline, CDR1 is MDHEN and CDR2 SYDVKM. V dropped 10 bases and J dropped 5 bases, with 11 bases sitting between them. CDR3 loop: CATRWANEKLFF. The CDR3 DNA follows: TGTGCCACTCGCTGGGCCAATGAAAAACTGTTTTTT.